This passage covers 10 T cell receptor beta chains from one sample sequenced in a study of T cells after yellow fever vaccination. TCRdb used MiXCR to reprocess the 5' RACE reads, holding one entry per CDR3 protein. The table lists hundreds of thousands of distinct CDR3 sequences, approximately 4% of them singletons. This material consisted of PBMCs, taken 5 days after the yellow fever booster vaccination. The receptors derive from a young man who received the YFV17D yellow fever vaccine.

The table lists this clonotype with a few counts. The V gene is TRBV29-1, the J gene TRBJ1-1; D uncertain. CDR3 length: 15 amino acids. V lost 0 bases to trimming and J lost 5 bases, with 16 bases between them. Per the germline V gene, CDR1 is SQVTM and CDR2 is ANQGSEA. CDR3 nucleotide sequence: TGCAGCGTTGAAGAATTAAGAGGGTCGGGGACTGAAGCTTTCTTT. It codes for CSVEELRGSGTEAFF.

This clonotype appeared a few times. The rearrangement uses TRBV5-4 and TRBJ1-1; D uncertain. Germline CDR1 is SGHNT and CDR2 is YYREEE (reference sequence). V shed 1 base and J shed 1 base, with 11 bases lying between them. There are 15 residues in the CDR3. CDR3 amino acids: CASSLKKATNTEAFF. In nucleotides, the CDR3 is TGTGCCAGCAGCTTGAAGAAAGCAACGAACACTGAAGCTTTCTTT.

A remark on this clonotype: Relative to the germline gene, one junction end is altered; a read error may explain this. The CDR3 bases are TGTGCCAGCAGGGAAGGGACTAGCGCCAAAAACATTCAGTACTTC. This translates into CASREGTSAKNIQYF. The rearrangement joins TRBV2 to TRBJ2-4; the match to TRBD2 covers 9 bases. This CDR3 has 15 amino acids. CDR1 and CDR2 from the germline V gene are SNHLY and FYNNEI. The full variable domain, completed using reference TRBV2 and TRBJ2-4, is EPEVTQTPSHQVTQMGQEVILRCVPISNHLYFYWYRQILGQKVEFLVSFYNNEISEKSEIFDDQFSVERPDGSNFTLKIRSTKLEDSAMYFCASREGTSAKNIQYFGAGTRLSVL.

This clonotype came up a few times. This sequence joins TRBV23-1 and TRBJ2-1; 12 positions agree with TRBD1. TRBV23-1 has ORF status, its function being uncertain. CDR3 length: 16 residues. Trimming took 2 bases from V and 7 from J; bases not matched to a gene: 6. DNA of the CDR3: TGCGCCAGCAGTCAACCGGGACAGGGGGCGCAGAATGAGCAGTTCTTC. As protein: CASSQPGQGAQNEQFF.

This clonotype appeared a few times. The chain combines TRBV29-1 with TRBJ1-2; 7 bases fit TRBD1. J lost 4 bases, V lost 4 bases, and 6 bases had no gene match. This CDR3 region has 13 residues. Germline V gene data show CDR1 as SQVTM and CDR2 as ANQGSEA. The CDR3 here is CSVVIRGAYGYTF. The CDR3 nucleotides are TGCAGCGTTGTTATCAGGGGGGCCTATGGCTACACCTTC.

There are a few counts of this clonotype. The V call is TRBV7-2, the J call TRBJ2-1, with 11 bases identical to TRBD1. J lost 10 bases, V lost 1 base, and 9 bases had no gene match. The CDR3 is 16 residues long. Germline CDR1 is SGHTA and CDR2 is FQGNSA. CDR3 DNA sequence: TGTGCCAGCAGCTTAGGGGGTGCGGGACAGGGGGACGAGCAGTTCTTC. Protein product: CASSLGGAGQGDEQFF.

The chain is built from TRBV20-1 and TRBJ2-3; D is unresolved. This CDR3 has 14 amino acids. The V and J ends lost 5 bases and 6 bases respectively, with 18 bases between them. CDR1 and CDR2 (germline): DFQATT, SNEGSKA (reference sequence). Written as DNA, the CDR3 is TGCAGTGCTTGTCGGCCTCCCAAACTTGATACGCAGTATTTT. This gives the protein CSACRPPKLDTQYF.

This chain joins TRBV4-3 and TRBJ2-2; D is undetermined. Deletions cut 1 base from V and 0 bases from J, with 9 bases between. Germline CDR1 reads LGHNA; CDR2 reads YSLEER. The CDR3 is 16 residues long. This chain's CDR3 is CASSQGQVANTGELFF. The CDR3 coding sequence is TGCGCCAGCAGCCAAGGTCAGGTGGCGAACACCGGGGAGCTGTTTTTT.

The chain combines TRBV7-8 with TRBJ1-5, with 7 positions matching TRBD1. The CDR3 loop spans 15 amino acids. J lost 2 bases, V lost 5 bases, and 6 bases had no gene match. The germline gives CDR1 SGHVS, CDR2 FQNEAQ. This CDR3 is CASSVDRVGNQPQHF. For the CDR3, the DNA is TGTGCCAGCAGCGTAGACAGGGTTGGCAATCAGCCCCAGCATTTT.

This clonotype was picked up a small number of times. The gene calls are TRBV24-1 and TRBJ1-2; D not certain. The CDR3 loop spans 14 amino acids. Germline-derived CDR1 and CDR2 are KGHDR and SFDVKD. Trimming shortened V by 4 bases and J by 4 bases, and 12 bases separated the two germline ends. CDR3 loop: CATSDPDGTYGYTF. The CDR3 DNA reads TGTGCCACCAGTGACCCCGACGGCACCTATGGCTACACCTTC.